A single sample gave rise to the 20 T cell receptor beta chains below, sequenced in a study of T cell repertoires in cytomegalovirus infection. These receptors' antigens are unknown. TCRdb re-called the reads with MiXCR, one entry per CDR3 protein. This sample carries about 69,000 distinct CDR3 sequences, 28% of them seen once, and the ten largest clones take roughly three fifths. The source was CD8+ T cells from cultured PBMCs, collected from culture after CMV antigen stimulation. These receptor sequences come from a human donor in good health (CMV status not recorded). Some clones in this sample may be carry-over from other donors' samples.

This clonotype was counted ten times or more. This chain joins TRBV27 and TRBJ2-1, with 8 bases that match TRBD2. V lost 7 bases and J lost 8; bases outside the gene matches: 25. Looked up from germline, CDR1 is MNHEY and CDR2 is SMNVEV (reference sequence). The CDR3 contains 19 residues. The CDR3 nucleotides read TGTGCCAGCATAAGTTTAGCGGGGACCGGGTTCGGTCCTATCGATGAGCAGTTCTTC. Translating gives CASISLAGTGFGPIDEQFF.

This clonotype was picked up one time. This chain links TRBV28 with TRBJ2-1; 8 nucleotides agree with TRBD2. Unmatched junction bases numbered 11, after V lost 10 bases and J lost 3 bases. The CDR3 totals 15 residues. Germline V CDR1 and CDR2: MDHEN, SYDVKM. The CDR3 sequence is CANISSGGDYNEQFF. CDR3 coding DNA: TGTGCCAACATATCATCCGGGGGGGACTACAATGAGCAGTTCTTC.

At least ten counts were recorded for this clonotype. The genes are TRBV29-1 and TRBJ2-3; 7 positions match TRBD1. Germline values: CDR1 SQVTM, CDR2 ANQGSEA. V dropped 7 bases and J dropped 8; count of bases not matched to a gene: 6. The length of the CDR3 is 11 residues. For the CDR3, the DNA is TGCAGCGACACAGGGGAAGGTACGCAGTATTTT. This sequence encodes CSDTGEGTQYF.

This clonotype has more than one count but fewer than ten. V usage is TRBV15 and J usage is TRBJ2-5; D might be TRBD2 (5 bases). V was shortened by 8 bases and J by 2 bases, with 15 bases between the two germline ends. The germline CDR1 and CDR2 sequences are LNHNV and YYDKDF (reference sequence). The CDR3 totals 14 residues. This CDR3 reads CATSLEGVQETQYF. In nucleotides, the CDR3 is TGTGCCACCTCCTTAGAGGGAGTACAAGAGACCCAGTACTTC.

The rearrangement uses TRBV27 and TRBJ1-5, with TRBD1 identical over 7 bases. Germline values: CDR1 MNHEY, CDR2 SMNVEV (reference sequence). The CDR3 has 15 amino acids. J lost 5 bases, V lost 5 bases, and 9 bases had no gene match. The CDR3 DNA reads TGTGCCAGCAGTCCAAACAGGGGAGGGGATCAGCCCCAGCATTTT. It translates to CASSPNRGGDQPQHF.

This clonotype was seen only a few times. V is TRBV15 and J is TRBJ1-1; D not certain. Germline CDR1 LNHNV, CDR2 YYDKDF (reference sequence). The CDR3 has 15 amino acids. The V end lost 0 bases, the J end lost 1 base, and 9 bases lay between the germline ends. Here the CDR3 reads CATSRDFAENTEAFF. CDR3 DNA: TGTGCCACCAGCAGAGATTTTGCAGAGAACACTGAAGCTTTCTTT.

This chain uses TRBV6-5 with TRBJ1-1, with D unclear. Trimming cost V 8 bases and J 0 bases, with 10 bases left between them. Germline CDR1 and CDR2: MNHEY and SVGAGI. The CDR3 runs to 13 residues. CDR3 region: CASAQAMNTEAFF. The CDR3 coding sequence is TGTGCCAGCGCCCAGGCTATGAACACTGAAGCTTTCTTT.

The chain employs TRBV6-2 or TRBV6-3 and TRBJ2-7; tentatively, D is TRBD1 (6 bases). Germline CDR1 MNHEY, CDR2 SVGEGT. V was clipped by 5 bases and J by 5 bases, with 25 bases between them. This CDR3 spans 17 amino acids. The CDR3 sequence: CASSPEQGKTGSDEQYF. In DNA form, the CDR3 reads TGTGCCAGCAGTCCTGAACAAGGGAAGACAGGTTCGGACGAGCAGTACTTC.

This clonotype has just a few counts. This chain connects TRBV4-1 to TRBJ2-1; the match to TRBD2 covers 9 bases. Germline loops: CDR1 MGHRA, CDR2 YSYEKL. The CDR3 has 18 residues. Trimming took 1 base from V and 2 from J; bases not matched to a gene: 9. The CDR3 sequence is CASSQGGAAGGPYNEQFF. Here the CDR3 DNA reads TGCGCCAGCAGCCAAGGGGGGGCAGCGGGGGGCCCCTACAATGAGCAGTTCTTC.

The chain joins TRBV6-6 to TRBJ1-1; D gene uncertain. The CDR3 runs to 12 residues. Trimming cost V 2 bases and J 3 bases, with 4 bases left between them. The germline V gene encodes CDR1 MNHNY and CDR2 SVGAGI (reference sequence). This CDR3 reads CASSYGDTEAFF. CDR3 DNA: TGTGCCAGCAGTTACGGCGACACTGAAGCTTTCTTT.

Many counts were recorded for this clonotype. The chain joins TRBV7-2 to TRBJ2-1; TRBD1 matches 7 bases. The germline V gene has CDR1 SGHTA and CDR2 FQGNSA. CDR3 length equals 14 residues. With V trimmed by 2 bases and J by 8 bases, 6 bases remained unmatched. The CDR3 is CASSLNQGVDEQFF. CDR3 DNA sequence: TGTGCCAGCAGCTTAAATCAGGGGGTTGATGAGCAGTTCTTC.

CDR3 loop: CASSLRKGTGPNQPQHF. In DNA, the CDR3 is TGTGCCAGCAGTTTGAGGAAAGGGACAGGCCCAAATCAGCCCCAGCATTTT. The chain uses TRBV12-3 or TRBV12-4 and TRBJ1-5; TRBD1 agrees at 8 bases. The ends lost 3 bases at V and 4 bases at J; junction bases unmatched: 11. The CDR3 sequence is 17 residues long.

The CDR3 DNA follows: TGTGCCAGCAGCCCCCATCTGAGCGGGGGCGATGAGCAGTTCTTC. Protein product: CASSPHLSGGDEQFF. This chain uses TRBV7-3 with TRBJ2-1, with 8 nucleotides matching TRBD2. The germline V gene has CDR1 SGHTA and CDR2 FQGTGA. This CDR3 has 15 residues. V trimming: 5 bases; J trimming: 8 bases; junction bases outside the gene matches: 11.

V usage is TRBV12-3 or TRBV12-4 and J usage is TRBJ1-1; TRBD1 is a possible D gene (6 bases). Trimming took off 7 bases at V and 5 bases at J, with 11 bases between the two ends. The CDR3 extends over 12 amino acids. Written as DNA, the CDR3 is TGTGCCAGCATTGAGGGGGGGACTGAAGCTTTCTTT. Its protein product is CASIEGGTEAFF.

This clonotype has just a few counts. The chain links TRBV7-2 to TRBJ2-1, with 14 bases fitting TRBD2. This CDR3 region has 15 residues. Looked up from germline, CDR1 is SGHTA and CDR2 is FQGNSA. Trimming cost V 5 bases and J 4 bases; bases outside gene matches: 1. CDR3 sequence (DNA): TGTGCCAGCAGCGGACTAGCGGGGGGATACAATGAGCAGTTCTTC. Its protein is CASSGLAGGYNEQFF.

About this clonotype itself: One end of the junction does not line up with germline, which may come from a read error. The CDR3 DNA reads as TGTGCCAGCAGTCCCCGGGACAGGGGCCTCTATGGCTTCACCTTC. Its translation: CASSPRDRGLYGFTF. V usage is TRBV6-2 or TRBV6-3 and J usage is TRBJ1-2; TRBD1 matches at 10 bases. Germline V gives CDR1 MNHEY, CDR2 SVGEGT. The CDR3 spans 15 residues.

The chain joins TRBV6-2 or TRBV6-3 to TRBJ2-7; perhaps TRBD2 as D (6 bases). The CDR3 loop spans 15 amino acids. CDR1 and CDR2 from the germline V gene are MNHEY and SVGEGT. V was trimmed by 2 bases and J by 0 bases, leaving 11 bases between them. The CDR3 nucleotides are TGTGCCAGCAGTTACCATACGGGAGCCTCCTACGAGCAGTACTTC. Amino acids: CASSYHTGASYEQYF.

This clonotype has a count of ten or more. Here the CDR3 DNA reads TGTGCCAGCAGTTACCCTACGGAGCGGGAGGGCTTAGGTGATACGCAGTATTTT. This sequence encodes CASSYPTEREGLGDTQYF. V and J are TRBV6-6 and TRBJ2-3; 10 positions match TRBD2. CDR1 and CDR2 from the germline V gene are MNHNY and SVGAGI (reference sequence). With V trimmed by 2 bases and J by 6 bases, 14 bases remained unmatched. The CDR3 has 18 residues.

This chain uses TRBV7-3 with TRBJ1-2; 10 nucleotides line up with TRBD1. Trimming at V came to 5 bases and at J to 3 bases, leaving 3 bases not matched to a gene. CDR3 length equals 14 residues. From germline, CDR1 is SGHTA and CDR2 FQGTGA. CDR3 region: CASSPTGGDYGYTF. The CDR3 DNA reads TGTGCCAGCAGCCCGACAGGGGGCGACTATGGCTACACCTTC.

CDR3 DNA sequence: TGTGCCAGCAGCTTGGACAGGGCCACTGAAGCTTTCTTT. It codes for CASSLDRATEAFF. The chain recombines TRBV5-4 with TRBJ1-1; D might be TRBD1 (6 bases). The CDR3 is 13 amino acids. V lost 0 bases, J lost 4 bases, and 7 bases lay in between. Germline lookup yields CDR1 SGHNT and CDR2 YYREEE (reference sequence).